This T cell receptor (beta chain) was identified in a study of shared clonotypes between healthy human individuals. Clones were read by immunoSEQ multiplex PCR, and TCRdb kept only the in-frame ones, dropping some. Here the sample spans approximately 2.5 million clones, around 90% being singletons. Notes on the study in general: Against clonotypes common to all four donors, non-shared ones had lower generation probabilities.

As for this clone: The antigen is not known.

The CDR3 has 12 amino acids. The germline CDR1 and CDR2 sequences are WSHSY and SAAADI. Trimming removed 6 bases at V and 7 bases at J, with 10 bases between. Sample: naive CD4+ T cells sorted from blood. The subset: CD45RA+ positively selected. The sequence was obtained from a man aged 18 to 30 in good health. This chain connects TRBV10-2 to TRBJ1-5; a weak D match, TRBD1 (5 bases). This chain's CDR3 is CASSPGDQPQHF. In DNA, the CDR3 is TGCGCCAGCAGCCCGGGGGACCAGCCCCAGCATTTT.